This entry is about one T cell receptor beta chain. Its antigen is undetermined. Its ends do not fully match the called genes, so a read error is possible. Per germline, CDR1 SGHAT and CDR2 FQNNGV. There are 13 residues in the CDR3. Germline DNA was also extracted, with blood RNA taken from unsorted whole blood. What was collected before surgery was roughly 4 milliliters of peripheral blood. This record comes from a study of tumor-infiltrating lymphocytes in primary liver carcinoma. Study observations and caveats: Researchers found tumor-adjacent and tumor-blood pairs overlapped less than tumor region pairs.

Production of TCR beta cDNA used 500 ng total RNA together with a constant-region primer. Investigators got TCR beta libraries out of three nested multiplex PCR rounds, done with slightly modified ARM-PCR. Researchers ran the first two PCR rounds for ten to eleven cycles each with TRBV1-TRBV30 forward primers and a C-beta reverse primer. In TCRdb, the multiplex PCR reads were re-called with MiXCR into one record per CDR3 protein. Of almost 200,000 distinct CDR3 sequences listed, 65% are singletons. The gene calls are TRBV11-2 and TRBJ2-7; 7 positions agree with TRBD1. This receptor was obtained from a woman aged 55-69 years with primary liver carcinoma and hepatitis B virus infection. Input material: peripheral blood. The DNA for the CDR3 is TGTGTCAGCAGCCCTACAGGGGCCTACGAGCAGTACTTC. Amino acid sequence: CVSSPTGAYEQYF.